This T cell receptor (beta chain) was captured by sequencing in a study of cytomegalovirus exposure and HLA in healthy donors. Overall study context: Across 350 to 400 genotyped donors, 65% to 90% landed in the Caucasian-associated ancestry cluster.

In the PCR, 60 Vbeta and 13 Jbeta primers were used. The table came from immunoSEQ multiplex PCR; TCRdb's copy has only in-frame clones and leaves some out. This table holds 100,000 to 150,000 clones, approximately 78% found once. The study, taken as a whole, reports: The study labeled 170 or so TCR beta chains cytomegalovirus-associated. In a later analysis, a genetic analysis reported fewer productive-TCR N-insertions in an Asian-associated ancestry cluster than the cohort average. Later analysis identified a missense DCLRE1C variant that was linked to TCR beta V- and J-gene trimming.

CDR3 length equals 14 residues. From germline, CDR1 is SGHVS and CDR2 FQNEAQ. The V segment lost 2 bases and the J segment 2 bases; nucleotides outside the gene matches: 1. Comment on this clone: Its antigen remains unidentified.

The sequenced sample was PBMCs. This TCR derives from a woman in her forties or fifties in good health and CMV-seropositive. V gene TRBV7-8 combines with J gene TRBJ2-7, with 9 bases matching TRBD2. The CDR3 bases are TGTGCCAGCAGCTTAAGGACTAGCGCCTACGAGCAGTACTTC. It specifies CASSLRTSAYEQYF.